This T cell receptor (beta chain) comes out of a study of control samples from healthy donors and cancer patients (TCRdb year 2020). Comment on this clone: Its antigen remains unidentified. The limits of the CDR3 on the DNA are not certain, so only TCRdb's listed CDR3 is given.

Spanning cysteine to phenylalanine, the CDR3 consists of 14 amino acids. For CDR1 and CDR2, the germline V gene (reference sequence) lists LNHDA and SQIVND. The library was produced with the immunoSEQ multiplex PCR assay. The source is immuneACCESS, and TCRdb retained only in-frame sequences with V and J called. Part of the clones is not carried over; for the studies checked, unresolved V genes explain less than half of this, and the remainder is unexplained. This sample holds 80,000 or so clones; around 95% were observed only once. 6.2% of the sample rests with the top ten. The V gene is TRBV19 and the J gene is TRBJ1-4; the D call TRBD1 from the table was never checked on the DNA. The receptor comes from a woman aged 40 to 55 in good health. What was sequenced was blood. The CDR3 region reads CASTSDRNNEKLFF.